Described below is a single T cell receptor beta chain sequence and its context. Trimming pared 6 bases from V and 0 bases from J, leaving 16 bases between. Germline lookup yields CDR1 SNHLY and CDR2 FYNNEI. CDR3 length equals 16 residues. This specimen comes from a study of blood T cell repertoires in COVID-19. Across the study: Sites in the United States, Italy and Spain provided acute and convalescent COVID-19 samples.

Original processing notes: Reference gene primer amplification yielded estimated nucleated cell counts. Method: immunoSEQ multiplex PCR; TCRdb's copy keeps in-frame clones and lacks some. The V and J calls and clone size come from that table; D and trimming were worked out from the DNA. The sample holds around 200,000 clones, more than 70% seen once. The sequence came from an elderly woman with active or convalescent COVID-19. The V call is TRBV2, the J call TRBJ2-3; no clear D gene. Material for sequencing was peripheral blood. The CDR3 nucleotides are TGTGCCAGCAGGAGATCATCCTCCACTAGCACAGATACGCAGTATTTT. It specifies CASRRSSSTSTDTQYF.